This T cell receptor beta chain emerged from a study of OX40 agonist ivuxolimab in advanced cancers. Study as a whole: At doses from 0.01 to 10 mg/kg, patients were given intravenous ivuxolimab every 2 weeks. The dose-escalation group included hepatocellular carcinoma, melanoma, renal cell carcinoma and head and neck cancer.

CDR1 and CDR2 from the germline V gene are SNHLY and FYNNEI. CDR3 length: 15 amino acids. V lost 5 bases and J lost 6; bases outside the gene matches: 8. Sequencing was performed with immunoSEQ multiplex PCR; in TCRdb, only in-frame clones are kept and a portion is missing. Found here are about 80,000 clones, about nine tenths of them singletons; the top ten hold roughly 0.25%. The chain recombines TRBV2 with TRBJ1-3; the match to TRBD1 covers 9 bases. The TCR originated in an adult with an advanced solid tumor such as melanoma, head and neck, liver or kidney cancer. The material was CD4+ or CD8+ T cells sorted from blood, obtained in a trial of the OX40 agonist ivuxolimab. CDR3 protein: CASSSGQGLINTIYF. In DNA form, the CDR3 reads TGTGCCAGCAGTTCCGGACAGGGGTTGATAAACACCATATATTTT.